A selection of T cell receptor beta chains follows, all from one sample in a study of chemoradiotherapy in HPV16-positive cancers. Sequencing was performed with immunoSEQ multiplex PCR; in TCRdb, only in-frame clones are kept and a portion is missing. The sample lists 65,000 to 80,000 clones; 88% were seen once. The sample consisted of blood, taken from a patient who underwent chemoradiotherapy. These receptors were taken from a human donor with HPV-associated anogenital cancer. CDR3s include the opening cysteine and the closing phenylalanine or tryptophan. A D gene is named only where the DNA matches it firmly. For some rows the clone size is stated as once, few or many, or as a class when expanded; others skip it.

NA,NA,TRBJ2-1,TRBV7-3,CASSELLGVEQFF,TGTGCCAGCAGCGAACTGCTAGGGGTTGAGCAGTTCTTC
NA,NA,TRBJ1-1,TRBV27,CASSSINRAMNTEAFF,TGTGCCAGCAGTTCCATAAACAGGGCAATGAACACTGAAGCTTTCTTT
few,NA,TRBJ2-3,TRBV5-6,CASSLVSGQRDTQYF,TGTGCCAGCAGCTTGGTCTCGGGGCAGAGGGATACGCAGTATTTT
NA,NA,TRBJ1-1,TRBV11-2,CASSLDLSGSAREAFF,TGTGCCAGCAGCTTAGATCTGTCAGGGAGCGCCCGAGAAGCTTTCTTT
once,TRBD1,TRBJ1-2,TRBV28,CASSLYRGQGGGYGYTF,TGTGCCAGCAGTTTGTATCGGGGACAGGGCGGGGGCTATGGCTACACCTTC
NA,NA,TRBJ2-1,TRBV7-9,CASSPRDKHNEQFF,TGTGCCAGCAGCCCCCGGGACAAGCACAATGAGCAGTTCTTC
NA,NA,TRBJ2-7,TRBV10-2,CASSEHRSEQYF,TGCGCCAGCAGTGAACATAGGTCGGAGCAGTACTTC
few,NA,TRBJ2-5,TRBV14,CASSQAQIAAQETQYF,TGTGCCAGCAGCCAAGCCCAGATTGCAGCGCAAGAGACCCAGTACTTC
NA,NA,TRBJ1-1,TRBV6-6,CASSYFGGQNEAFF,TGTGCCAGCAGTTACTTTGGCGGACAGAATGAAGCTTTCTTT
NA,NA,TRBJ2-5,TRBV7-3,CASSLTAGQYETQYF,TGTGCCAGCAGCTTAACAGCGGGACAGTATGAGACCCAGTACTTC
NA,NA,TRBJ2-1,TRBV2,CASSEIGRGTYNEQFF,TGTGCCAGCAGTGAAATTGGCAGGGGAACCTACAATGAGCAGTTCTTC
NA,NA,TRBJ2-3,TRBV4-1,CASSQDVDTQYF,TGCGCCAGCAGCCAAGATGTGGATACGCAGTATTTT
NA,TRBD1,TRBJ1-5,TRBV27,CASKGQVNQPQHF,TGTGCCAGTAAGGGACAGGTCAATCAGCCCCAGCATTTT
NA,NA,TRBJ1-1,TRBV6-6,CASSQSTGRTEAFF,TGTGCCAGCAGCCAGTCCACGGGGAGGACTGAAGCTTTCTTT
once,TRBD1,TRBJ2-7,TRBV13,CASRDRTGGSYEQYF,TGTGCCAGCAGGGACAGGACAGGGGGCTCCTACGAGCAGTACTTC
NA,NA,TRBJ2-6,TRBV5-6,CASSGDFGANVLTF,TGTGCCAGCAGTGGAGATTTTGGGGCCAACGTCCTGACTTTC
few,NA,TRBJ1-1,TRBV30,CAWSGLTGNTEAFF,TGTGCCTGGAGTGGGTTGACAGGGAACACTGAAGCTTTCTTT
few,NA,TRBJ1-1,TRBV14,CASSPLGPWNTEAFF,TGTGCCAGCAGCCCTCTGGGGCCGTGGAACACTGAAGCTTTCTTT
NA,NA,TRBJ2-3,TRBV2,CASGGARTDTQYF,TGTGCCAGCGGTGGTGCGCGCACAGATACGCAGTATTTT
NA,TRBD1,TRBJ2-7,TRBV5-1,CASSLQSLGQGSYEQYF,TGCGCCAGCAGCTTGCAAAGTCTCGGACAGGGGTCCTACGAGCAGTACTTC
NA,TRBD1,TRBJ1-5,TRBV7-8,CASSLSGQGARQPQHF,TGTGCCAGCAGCCTCTCAGGACAGGGGGCGCGACAGCCCCAGCATTTT
NA,TRBD2,TRBJ2-7,TRBV6-6,CASRDLAGGSYEQYF,TGTGCCAGCAGAGACCTAGCGGGGGGGTCCTACGAGCAGTACTTC
NA,NA,TRBJ2-3,TRBV6-1,CASSDGGQGPDTQYF,TGTGCCAGCAGTGATGGGGGCCAGGGTCCAGATACGCAGTATTTT
NA,NA,TRBJ1-4,TRBV30,CAWSGTNEKLFF,TGTGCCTGGAGTGGAACTAATGAAAAACTGTTTTTT
NA,NA,TRBJ1-6,TRBV30,CAWMNEGSRSPLHF,TGTGCCTGGATGAACGAGGGGTCCCGGTCACCCCTCCACTTT
NA,NA,TRBJ2-7,TRBV5-4,CASSMQPAGGQDEQYF,TGTGCCAGCAGCATGCAGCCGGCTGGGGGCCAAGACGAGCAGTACTTC
NA,NA,TRBJ2-4,TRBV27,CASSGLAKNIQYF,TGTGCCAGCAGTGGACTAGCCAAAAACATTCAGTACTTC
NA,NA,TRBJ2-3,TRBV5-4,CASSLTKDTQYF,TGTGCCAGCAGCTTGACTAAAGATACGCAGTATTTT
NA,NA,TRBJ2-3,TRBV25-1,CASSEFFDFLSTDTQYF,TGTGCCAGCAGTGAATTTTTTGACTTTCTAAGCACAGATACGCAGTATTTT
NA,NA,TRBJ1-5,TRBV2,CASSEVGGNQPQHF,TGTGCCAGCAGTGAAGTAGGGGGCAATCAGCCCCAGCATTTT
few,TRBD2,TRBJ2-3,TRBV2,CASRVPSGADTDTQYF,TGTGCCAGCAGGGTCCCGAGCGGGGCCGACACAGATACGCAGTATTTT
NA,TRBD1,TRBJ1-5,TRBV18,CASSPPGGQGLGQPQHF,TGTGCCAGCTCACCACCAGGAGGACAGGGCCTCGGTCAGCCCCAGCATTTT
NA,NA,TRBJ2-1,TRBV7-2,CASSLILLNEQFF,TGTGCCAGCAGCTTAATATTGCTCAATGAGCAGTTCTTC